The 25 T cell receptor beta chains given below trace back to one sample, sequenced in a study of graft-versus-host responses after intestinal transplantation. TCRdb's table, derived via immunoSEQ multiplex PCR, lists solely in-frame clones and lacks some. This sample has over 120,000 clones, with about nine tenths found just once. No antigen has been assigned to these receptors. The sequencing here drew on unstimulated CD4+ T cells sorted from spleen or lymph node cells, taken before intestinal transplant. These receptors all stem from a human donor who received an intestinal transplant.

The chain combines TRBV9 with TRBJ1-2; D not certain. The V end lost 6 bases, the J end lost 2 bases, and 11 bases lay between the germline ends. Germline assignment: CDR1 SGDLS and CDR2 YYNGEE. There are 13 residues in the CDR3. This CDR3 reads CASTPVGNYGYTF. CDR3 sequence (DNA): TGTGCCAGCACCCCCGTAGGGAACTATGGCTACACCTTC.

In regard to this clone: The same CDR3 also results from other DNA sequences found in this sample. The J gene is TRBJ2-7, the V gene TRBV7-2, with a weak D call TRBD2 (6 bases). The V gene lost 3 bases and the J gene lost 3 bases, with 12 bases spanning the gap. Germline V gives CDR1 SGHTA, CDR2 FQGNSA. This CDR3 has 14 residues. The CDR3 spells CASSFTVGGYEQYF. CDR3 DNA sequence: TGTGCCAGCAGCTTCACAGTCGGGGGCTACGAGCAGTACTTC.

The chain joins TRBV13 to TRBJ2-7, with 12 bases aligning to TRBD2. Germline V gene data show CDR1 as PRHDT and CDR2 as FYEKMQ (reference sequence). This CDR3 comprises 17 residues. The ends lost 5 bases at V and 2 bases at J; junction bases unmatched: 10. The CDR3 loop reads CASSPHPLAGGPYEQYF. Written as DNA, the CDR3 is TGTGCCAGCAGCCCCCACCCCCTAGCGGGAGGGCCCTACGAGCAGTACTTC.

The genes are TRBV5-1 and TRBJ2-7; TRBD2 is a possible D gene (5 bases). The germline V gene encodes CDR1 SGHRS and CDR2 YFSETQ. The CDR3 runs to 15 residues. V was pared by 3 bases and J by 2 bases, with 15 bases between. The CDR3 here is CASSSLGVMTYEQYF. CDR3 nucleotide sequence: TGCGCCAGCAGCTCGCTCGGGGTCATGACCTACGAGCAGTACTTC.

The chain recombines TRBV19 with TRBJ1-1; D uncertain. The V gene lost 4 bases and the J gene lost 1 base, with 7 bases spanning the gap. CDR1 and CDR2 from the germline V gene are LNHDA and SQIVND (reference sequence). This CDR3 is built from 13 residues. The CDR3 region is CASSRAGNTEAFF. DNA for the CDR3: TGTGCCAGTAGTAGGGCCGGGAACACTGAAGCTTTCTTT.

The chain carries TRBV6-6 and TRBJ2-3; 7 bases fit TRBD1. The CDR3 has 14 residues. After removal of 10 bases from V and 3 bases from J, the junction contained 10 bases not matched to a gene. Germline V gene data show CDR1 as MNHNY and CDR2 as SVGAGI (reference sequence). CDR3 DNA: TGTGCCACCCTCCCGGGACAGAGGACAGATACGCAGTATTTT. It yields the protein CATLPGQRTDTQYF.

The chain joins TRBV7-9 to TRBJ2-1, with 7 nucleotides matching TRBD2. CDR1 and CDR2 (germline): SEHNR, FQNEAQ (reference sequence). The CDR3 covers 15 residues. The trim removed 0 bases at V and 5 bases at J, leaving 4 bases unmatched. This CDR3 reads CASSLAGGRNNEQFF. The DNA of the CDR3 is TGTGCCAGCAGCTTAGCGGGAGGGAGAAACAATGAGCAGTTCTTC.

The rearrangement links TRBV7-2 to TRBJ2-7; D is possibly TRBD1 (5 bases). V was trimmed by 3 bases and J by 6 bases, leaving 9 bases between them. This CDR3 comprises 12 residues. Germline CDR1 and CDR2: SGHTA and FQGNSA. The CDR3 here is CASSFSGLEQYF. CDR3 DNA: TGTGCCAGCAGCTTTTCAGGGCTCGAGCAGTACTTC.

The chain carries TRBV7-3 and TRBJ2-5; D remains ambiguous. V was shortened by 5 bases and J by 1 base, with 8 bases between the two germline ends. Germline CDR1 is SGHTA and CDR2 is FQGTGA. The CDR3 is 13 residues long. Here the CDR3 DNA reads TGTGCCAGCAGCACGACGGGCCAAGAGACCCAGTACTTC. It is translated as CASSTTGQETQYF.

The chain links TRBV7-3 to TRBJ2-5; 7 bases match TRBD2. The CDR3 totals 15 residues. Germline loops: CDR1 SGHTA, CDR2 FQGTGA. The J segment lost 3 bases and the V segment lost 8 bases, leaving 12 bases of the junction unmatched. The CDR3 protein is CASVTITSVKETQYF. The CDR3 coding sequence is TGTGCCAGCGTAACGATCACTAGCGTCAAAGAGACCCAGTACTTC. Combining the CDR3 with reference TRBV7-3 and TRBJ2-5 gives the whole variable domain GAGVSQTPSNKVTEKGKYVELRCDPISGHTALYWYRQSLGQGPEFLIYFQGTGAADDSGLPNDRFFAVRPEGSVSTLKIQRTERGDSAVYLCASVTITSVKETQYFGPGTRLLVL.

The chain recombines TRBV25-1 with TRBJ2-5; TRBD2 might be the D (7 bases). CDR1 is MGHDK, CDR2 SYGVNS, per germline. The CDR3 has 15 residues. V was pared by 6 bases and J by 5 bases, with 19 bases between. The CDR3 loop is CASSPVGGPGETQYF. CDR3 DNA sequence: TGTGCCAGCAGCCCCGTCGGGGGGCCCGGGGAGACCCAGTACTTC.

The V call is TRBV4-3, the J call TRBJ2-5, with 13 bases matching TRBD2. V shed 2 bases and J 2 bases; nucleotides not matched to a gene: 2. Germline lookup yields CDR1 LGHNA and CDR2 YSLEER. This CDR3 comprises 16 residues. Here the CDR3 reads CASSQSTSGRQETQYF. The CDR3 coding sequence is TGCGCCAGCAGCCAATCGACTAGCGGGAGGCAAGAGACCCAGTACTTC.

The gene calls are TRBV6-5 and TRBJ1-3, with TRBD1 matching 7 bases. The germline gives CDR1 MNHEY, CDR2 SVGAGI. V lost 6 bases to trimming and J lost 2 bases; unmatched junction nucleotides: 7. This CDR3 is 15 amino acids long. As DNA, the CDR3 is TGTGCCAGCAGGGGGACCGGGACAGCTGGAAACACCATATATTTT. Its protein product is CASRGTGTAGNTIYF.

The V and J genes are TRBV5-1 and TRBJ2-3, with D unclear. Trimming cost V 6 bases and J 1 base, with 9 bases left between them. Germline V lookup: CDR1 SGHRS, CDR2 YFSETQ. This CDR3 is 13 amino acids long. CDR3: CASTRGGTDTQYF. The CDR3 nucleotides read TGCGCCAGCACCCGAGGCGGCACAGATACGCAGTATTTT.

The chain employs TRBV7-9 and TRBJ2-1; 12 nucleotides align to TRBD2. Germline CDR1 and CDR2: SEHNR and FQNEAQ (reference sequence). J gave up 6 bases and V 3 bases, and 3 bases lay outside the gene matches. The CDR3 runs to 15 residues. The DNA for the CDR3 is TGTGCCAGCAGCTTCCTAGCGGGAGGGCTCAATGAGCAGTTCTTC. It translates to CASSFLAGGLNEQFF.

This clone has a single count. This chain uses TRBV5-1 with TRBJ2-3; 9 positions match TRBD1. The germline gives CDR1 SGHRS, CDR2 YFSETQ. This CDR3 has 21 amino acids. V was clipped by 4 bases and J by 0 bases; unmatched bases: 21. The CDR3 DNA follows: TGCGCCAGCAGCCCGGGGGGTTACAGGGGGCTGCTTTCACCTAGCACAGATACGCAGTATTTT. Residues: CASSPGGYRGLLSPSTDTQYF.

The chain carries TRBV10-3 and TRBJ1-3; TRBD1 is a possible D gene (6 bases). Trimming pared 5 bases from V and 4 bases from J, leaving 12 bases between. This CDR3 contains 14 residues. Germline CDR1 and CDR2: ENHRY and SYGVKD. The CDR3 region is CAISNRDDGNTIYF. CDR3 sequence (DNA): TGTGCCATCAGTAACAGGGATGACGGAAACACCATATATTTT.

The rearrangement links TRBV30 to TRBJ1-3; D unclear. The CDR3 extends over 15 amino acids. Trimming shortened V by 0 bases and J by 4 bases, and 13 bases separated the two germline ends. Germline values: CDR1 GTSNPN, CDR2 SVGIG (reference sequence). The CDR3 DNA reads as TGTGCCTGGAGTGTAGCTAGGGTAGAAGGAAACACCATATATTTT. As protein: CAWSVARVEGNTIYF.

The chain combines TRBV20-1 with TRBJ2-7; D unclear. V was cut by 5 bases and J by 2 bases, with 7 bases left in between. CDR1 is DFQATT and CDR2 is SNEGSKA in the germline V gene (reference sequence). CDR3 length equals 11 residues. CDR3 sequence reads: CSAPITYEQYF. For the CDR3, the DNA is TGCAGTGCTCCTATAACCTACGAGCAGTACTTC.

This rearrangement joins TRBV28 to TRBJ2-7; a possible D gene is TRBD2 (6 bases). Germline CDR1 is MDHEN and CDR2 is SYDVKM. The CDR3 covers 14 residues. The V and J ends lost 5 bases and 4 bases respectively, with 15 bases between them. DNA of the CDR3: TGTGCCAGCAGTCCGACTAGGGTAACGTACGAGCAGTACTTC. This sequence encodes CASSPTRVTYEQYF.

J is TRBJ1-1 and V is TRBV5-4; possible D gene TRBD1, 5 bases. Trimming removed 4 bases from V and 0 bases from J, with 13 bases in between. Germline values: CDR1 SGHNT, CDR2 YYREEE (reference sequence). CDR3 length: 15 residues. The CDR3 is CASSGAWGLNTEAFF. The CDR3 DNA follows: TGTGCCAGCAGCGGGGCGTGGGGGTTGAACACTGAAGCTTTCTTT.

The chain employs TRBV19 and TRBJ2-2; 10 nucleotides match TRBD1. This CDR3 is 16 amino acids long. CDR1 and CDR2 (germline): LNHDA, SQIVND (reference sequence). V lost 7 bases to trimming and J lost 5 bases; unmatched junction nucleotides: 10. CDR3 loop: CASNSRDRGYTGELFF. The CDR3 DNA follows: TGTGCCAGTAACTCCCGGGACAGGGGCTATACCGGGGAGCTGTTTTTT.

The V call is TRBV7-2, the J call TRBJ2-7; D is possibly TRBD1 or TRBD2 (5 bases each). The V and J ends lost 5 bases and 0 bases respectively, with 14 bases between them. This CDR3 has 15 residues. Germline V gene data show CDR1 as SGHTA and CDR2 as FQGNSA. CDR3 protein: CASSNRDGVSYEQYF. DNA of the CDR3: TGTGCCAGCAGCAACCGGGACGGAGTCTCCTACGAGCAGTACTTC.

This rearrangement joins TRBV19 to TRBJ1-3; weak D call: TRBD1 (5 bases). The length of the CDR3 is 14 residues. CDR1 is LNHDA and CDR2 is SQIVND in the germline V gene (reference sequence). Trimming removed 3 bases from V and 7 bases from J, with 13 bases in between. CDR3 in amino acids: CASSMVDNRNTIYF. DNA for the CDR3: TGTGCCAGTAGTATGGTCGACAACAGGAACACCATATATTTT.

The V call is TRBV25-1, the J call TRBJ1-2, with 9 bases identical to TRBD1. The CDR3 runs 15 residues. V lost 3 bases and J lost 4; bases outside the gene matches: 6. The germline CDR1 and CDR2 sequences are MGHDK and SYGVNS. The CDR3 sequence is CASSDNRGLVYGYTF. The DNA for the CDR3 is TGTGCCAGCAGTGATAACAGGGGGCTCGTCTATGGCTACACCTTC.